The sample holds a few counts of the clone carrying this T cell receptor beta chain. Its antigen is still unknown. The CDR3 contains 15 residues. Germline V gene lookup returns CDR1 SGHTA and CDR2 FQGNSA. J gave up 3 bases and V 5 bases, and 8 bases lay outside the gene matches. These data are taken from a study of beta chain features in type 1 diabetes. Study outcomes and limitations: People with Type 1 diabetes carried modestly yet significantly shorter TCRB CDR3s in all four CD4+ subsets.

Reverse transcribing all isolated RNA meant expressed TCRB transcripts were sequenced. Method: immunoSEQ multiplex PCR; TCRdb's copy keeps in-frame clones and lacks some. The repertoire holds 300,000 to 350,000 clones, with around 9% as singletons. The source material was central memory CD4+ T cells from blood. The chain links TRBV7-2 to TRBJ2-3; 7 nucleotides match TRBD2. This TCR was recovered from a man younger than 45 with type 1 diabetes. DNA for the CDR3: TGTGCCAGCAGCCTAAGACTAGCTCCAACAGATACGCAGTATTTT. Encoded protein: CASSLRLAPTDTQYF.